The T cell receptor beta chain under discussion was sequenced for a study of blood T cell repertoires in COVID-19. Study-wide background: Material from acute and convalescent COVID-19 was sourced from the United States, Italy and Spain. Sources were T cells, B-cell-depleted T cells, or PBMCs; the material itself was cDNA or gDNA.

This clone was detected only once. The CDR3 runs to 14 residues. In germline, CDR1 is SGHNT, CDR2 YYREEE (reference sequence). Trimming removed 2 bases from V and 6 bases from J; junction bases left unmatched: 2. In the original processing: Scientists estimated how many nucleated cells there were by amplifying reference gene primers. The table came from immunoSEQ multiplex PCR; TCRdb's copy has only in-frame clones and leaves some out. D and trimming were read from the DNA, whereas the V and J calls and clone size are those reported in that table. The data contain about 380,000 clones, 89% of them singletons.

V and J are TRBV5-4 and TRBJ2-1, with TRBD2 matching 10 bases. This clonotype originated in a man aged 35 to 55 with acute or convalescent COVID-19. The sequenced sample was peripheral blood. The CDR3 region has the DNA TGTGCCAGCAGCTTAGTAGCGGGAGGCAATGAGCAGTTCTTC. It specifies CASSLVAGGNEQFF.